One sample yielded the 17 T cell receptor beta chains listed below, sequenced in a study of T cell responses to AZD1222 COVID-19 vaccine. Here immunoSEQ multiplex PCR was the method, and the copy in TCRdb shows in-frame clones only, minus some. Of about 150,000 clones listed, about 94% are singletons. Sequenced material: peripheral blood, taken on day 0 of AZD1222 vaccination. Receptors were obtained from an adult in good health.

V is TRBV6-5 and J is TRBJ1-1; D remains unclear. CDR1 is MNHEY, CDR2 SVGAGI, per germline. Trimming left V 4 bases short and J 0 bases short, with 6 bases between. The CDR3 runs to 13 residues. The CDR3 loop reads CASSFWVNTEAFF. The CDR3 nucleotides are TGTGCCAGCAGTTTCTGGGTGAACACTGAAGCTTTCTTT.

This chain joins TRBV30 and TRBJ1-1; TRBD1 might be the D (6 bases). This CDR3 has 16 amino acids. Germline lookup yields CDR1 GTSNPN and CDR2 SVGIG (reference sequence). Trimming took 1 base from V and 4 from J, leaving 19 bases between them. The chain's CDR3 is CAWSGHARGGGTEAFF. CDR3 in DNA: TGTGCCTGGAGTGGTCACGCACGAGGGGGGGGCACTGAAGCTTTCTTT.

The chain combines TRBV7-6 with TRBJ1-5; 7 nucleotides align to TRBD1. V gave up 9 bases and J gave up 4 bases; unmatched junction bases: 6. Germline V gene data show CDR1 as SGHVS and CDR2 as FNYEAQ. This CDR3 is built from 13 residues. The CDR3, as DNA: TGTGCCAGTTCAGGGGGGGAAAATCAGCCCCAGCATTTT. Protein sequence: CASSGGENQPQHF.

The J gene is TRBJ1-1, the V gene TRBV12-3 or TRBV12-4; D not certain. This CDR3 is built from 13 residues. The ends were cut back, 5 bases at V and 10 bases at J, with 17 bases in the middle. CDR3 bases: TGTGCCAGCAGTCCCTCGACCCAAGTCGGAGCTTTCTTT. Translating it yields CASSPSTQVGAFF.

The V and J genes are TRBV10-1 and TRBJ2-2, with D uncertain. The CDR3 covers 14 residues. V lost 4 bases and J 4 bases, leaving 10 bases between the germline ends. Germline V gene data show CDR1 as WNHNN and CDR2 as SYGVQD (reference sequence). CDR3 DNA sequence: TGCGCCAGCAGTGGCGGAGTGGGCACCGGGGAGCTGTTTTTT. Encoded protein: CASSGGVGTGELFF.

The chain combines TRBV6-2 or TRBV6-3 with TRBJ1-5; D may be TRBD1 (5 bases). Germline CDR1 and CDR2: MNHEY and SVGEGT. CDR3 length: 16 residues. Deletions cut 4 bases from V and 5 bases from J, with 18 bases between. Here the CDR3 DNA reads TGTGCCAGCAGTTCATCCAGGGTAATGGGATATCAGCCCCAGCATTTT. Its translation: CASSSSRVMGYQPQHF.

This sequence joins TRBV29-1 and TRBJ2-5; tentative D call: TRBD2 (6 bases). CDR3 length: 13 residues. Germline CDR1 SQVTM, CDR2 ANQGSEA. Trimming took 4 bases from V and 5 from J, leaving 14 bases between them. The CDR3 DNA sequence: TGCAGCGTTGCGGGACCAAGCGGGGAGACCCAGTACTTC. Translating gives CSVAGPSGETQYF.

The chain recombines TRBV6-5 with TRBJ1-1; tentatively, D is TRBD1 (5 bases). The CDR3 runs 11 residues. V was pared by 2 bases and J by 9 bases, with 7 bases between. Germline CDR1 is MNHEY and CDR2 is SVGAGI. CDR3 loop: CASSYGGKAFF. The CDR3 DNA is TGTGCCAGCAGTTACGGGGGGAAAGCTTTCTTT.

V usage is TRBV5-5 and J usage is TRBJ2-5, with TRBD1 matching over 8 bases. In germline, CDR1 is SGHKS, CDR2 YYEKEE (reference sequence). This CDR3 contains 15 residues. J lost 5 bases, V lost 4 bases, and 10 bases had no gene match. The CDR3 loop reads CASSGQTGVGETQYF. In DNA, the CDR3 is TGTGCCAGCAGCGGCCAGACAGGGGTAGGGGAGACCCAGTACTTC.

V is TRBV30 and J is TRBJ2-1, with D unclear. The CDR3 runs to 12 residues. The V and J ends lost 4 bases and 3 bases respectively, with 7 bases between them. Germline V CDR1 and CDR2: GTSNPN, SVGIG (reference sequence). This chain's CDR3 is CAWIGDYNEQFF. The CDR3 DNA reads TGTGCCTGGATTGGAGACTACAATGAGCAGTTCTTC.

The chain combines TRBV6-1 with TRBJ2-5; 8 nucleotides agree with TRBD1. Trimming at V came to 3 bases and at J to 6 bases, leaving 6 bases not matched to a gene. The CDR3 runs to 14 residues. Germline V gene sequence: CDR1 MNHNS, CDR2 SASEGT. CDR3 in amino acids: CASSEVTGGKTQYF. The CDR3 DNA reads TGTGCCAGCAGTGAGGTTACAGGGGGGAAGACCCAGTACTTC.

This sequence joins TRBV18 and TRBJ1-2, with 9 bases fitting TRBD1. Germline V lookup: CDR1 KGHSH, CDR2 LQKENI. The CDR3 is 15 residues long. The V segment lost 3 bases and the J segment 3 bases; nucleotides outside the gene matches: 5. Here the CDR3 DNA reads TGTGCCAGCTCACCTCAACAGGGGGCGCACTATGGCTACACCTTC. This codes for CASSPQQGAHYGYTF.

The chain joins TRBV9 to TRBJ2-3; 10 nucleotides line up with TRBD2. The ends lost 2 bases at V and 2 bases at J; junction bases unmatched: 2. The germline V gene has CDR1 SGDLS and CDR2 YYNGEE. The CDR3 has 15 residues. This CDR3 is CASSVSGRPTDTQYF. The CDR3 coding sequence is TGTGCCAGCAGCGTTAGCGGGAGGCCCACAGATACGCAGTATTTT.

The chain is built from TRBV6-6 and TRBJ2-7; 10 bases agree with TRBD2. The ends lost 0 bases at V and 0 bases at J; junction bases unmatched: 2. The CDR3 sequence is 16 residues long. Germline loops: CDR1 MNHNY, CDR2 SVGAGI (reference sequence). This CDR3 is CASSYSKREGSYEQYF. The CDR3 nucleotides are TGTGCCAGCAGTTACTCAAAGCGGGAGGGCTCCTACGAGCAGTACTTC.

The chain combines TRBV27 with TRBJ1-4; D not certain. V lost 3 bases to trimming and J lost 7 bases, with 12 bases between them. CDR3 size: 14 residues. Per the germline V gene, CDR1 is MNHEY and CDR2 is SMNVEV (reference sequence). The CDR3 region has the DNA TGTGCCAGCAGTTTCTCGGGGATCGGTGAAAAACTGTTTTTT. It specifies CASSFSGIGEKLFF.

The chain carries TRBV27 and TRBJ2-5, with 7 bases that match TRBD1. V shed 3 bases and J 5 bases; nucleotides not matched to a gene: 9. The CDR3 runs to 15 residues. Germline CDR1 MNHEY, CDR2 SMNVEV (reference sequence). The CDR3: CASSLGQSGYETQYF. CDR3 coding DNA: TGTGCCAGCAGTTTGGGACAGTCAGGGTATGAGACCCAGTACTTC.

The chain has TRBV5-6 and TRBJ2-7, with 9 bases matching TRBD1. Per the germline V gene, CDR1 is SGHDT and CDR2 is YYEEEE. The ends lost 0 bases at V and 3 bases at J; junction bases unmatched: 7. This CDR3 is 16 amino acids long. The CDR3 reads CASSLGTGQGSYEQYF. CDR3 DNA sequence: TGTGCCAGCAGCTTGGGCACGGGACAGGGAAGCTACGAGCAGTACTTC.